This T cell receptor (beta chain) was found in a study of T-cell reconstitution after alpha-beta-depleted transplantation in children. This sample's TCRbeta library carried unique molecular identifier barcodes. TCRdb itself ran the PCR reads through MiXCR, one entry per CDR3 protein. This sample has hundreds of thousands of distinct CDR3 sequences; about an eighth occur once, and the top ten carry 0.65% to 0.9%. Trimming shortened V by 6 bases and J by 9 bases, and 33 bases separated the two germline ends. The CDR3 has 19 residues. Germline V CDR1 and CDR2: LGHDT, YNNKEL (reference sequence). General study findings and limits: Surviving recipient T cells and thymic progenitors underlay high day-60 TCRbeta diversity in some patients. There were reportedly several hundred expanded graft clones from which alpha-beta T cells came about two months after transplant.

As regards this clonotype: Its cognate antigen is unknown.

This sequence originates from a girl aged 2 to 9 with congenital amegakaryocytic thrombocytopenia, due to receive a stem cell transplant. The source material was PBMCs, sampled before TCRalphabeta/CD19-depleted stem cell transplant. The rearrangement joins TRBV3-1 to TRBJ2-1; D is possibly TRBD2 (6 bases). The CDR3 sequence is CASSFLGTRGIGVHPEQFF. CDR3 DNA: TGTGCCAGCAGTTTCCTAGGGACTCGCGGGATCGGCGTACATCCTGAGCAGTTCTTC.